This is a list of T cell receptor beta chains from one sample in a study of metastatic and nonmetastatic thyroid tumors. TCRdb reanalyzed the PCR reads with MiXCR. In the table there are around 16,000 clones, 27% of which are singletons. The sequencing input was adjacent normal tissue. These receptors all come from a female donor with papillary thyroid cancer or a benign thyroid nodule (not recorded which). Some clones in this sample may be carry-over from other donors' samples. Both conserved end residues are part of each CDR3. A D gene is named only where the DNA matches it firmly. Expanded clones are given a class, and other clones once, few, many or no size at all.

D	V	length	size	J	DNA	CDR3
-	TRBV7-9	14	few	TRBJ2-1	TGTGCCAGCAGGACTGGGACTTACTTGAGTGAGCAGTTCTTC	CASRTGTYLSEQFF
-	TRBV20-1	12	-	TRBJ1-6	TGCAGTGCTAGTGTGGAGGGAGTAGCCCTCCACTTT	CSASVEGVALHF
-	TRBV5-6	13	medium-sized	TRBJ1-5	TGTGCCAGCAGCTTGAGGAGCAATCAGCCCCAGCATTTT	CASSLRSNQPQHF
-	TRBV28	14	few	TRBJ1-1	TGTGCCAGCAGGCCGCGAGAGGCGGCCTTTGAAGCTTTCTTT	CASRPREAAFEAFF
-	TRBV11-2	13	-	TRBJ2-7	TGTGCCAGCAGCTCCTTCTCCGCCTACGAGCAGTACTTC	CASSSFSAYEQYF
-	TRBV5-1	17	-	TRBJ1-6	TGCGCCAGCAGCTTGGGTACCCAGGGTGTAGGGAATTCACCCCTCCACTTT	CASSLGTQGVGNSPLHF
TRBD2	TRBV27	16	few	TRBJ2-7	TGTGCCAGCAGTCCCCGAGGACTAGCGTACTCCTACGAGCAGTACTTC	CASSPRGLAYSYEQYF
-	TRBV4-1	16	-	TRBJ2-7	TGCGCCAGCAGCCAAGAGACAGTGACCCATTCCTACGAGCAGTACTTC	CASSQETVTHSYEQYF
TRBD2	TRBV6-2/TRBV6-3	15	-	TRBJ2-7	TGTGCCAGCAGTTATTTCACTAGCGGGAGCTACGAGCAGTACTTC	CASSYFTSGSYEQYF
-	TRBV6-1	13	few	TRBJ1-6	TGTGCCAGCAGTCGGGACAATAATTCACCCCTCCACTTT	CASSRDNNSPLHF
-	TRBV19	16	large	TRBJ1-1	TGTGCCAGTACCCCAGGGACGTTGGGAATCAACACTGAAGCTTTCTTT	CASTPGTLGINTEAFF
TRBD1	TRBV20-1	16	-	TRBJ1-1	TGCAGTGCTAGCCGGTGGGACAGGGGGACGAACACTGAAGCTTTCTTT	CSASRWDRGTNTEAFF
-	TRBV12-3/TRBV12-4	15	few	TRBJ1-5	TGTGCCAGCAGTTTAGGAGGGGGACTCAATCAGCCCCAGCATTTT	CASSLGGGLNQPQHF
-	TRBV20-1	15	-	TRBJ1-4	TGCAGTGCGCACGGAGGTGTCAGGGGTAATGAAAAACTGTTTTTT	CSAHGGVRGNEKLFF
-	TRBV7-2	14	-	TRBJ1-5	TGTGCCAGCAGACAACAGCGGGCGGGTCAGCCCCAGAATTTT	CASRQQRAGQPQNF
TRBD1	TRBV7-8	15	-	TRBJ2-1	TGTGCCAGCAGCTTCGAGGGACAGGGGATTTATGAGCAGTTCTTC	CASSFEGQGIYEQFF
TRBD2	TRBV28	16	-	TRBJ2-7	TGTGCCAGCAGTTTCCCTACTAGCGGGGGGGCTTCCGAGCAGTACTTC	CASSFPTSGGASEQYF
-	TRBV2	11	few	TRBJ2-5	TGTGCCAGCATGGCCGGAGAGACCCAGTACTTC	CASMAGETQYF
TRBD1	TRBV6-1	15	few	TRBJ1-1	TGTGCCAGCAGTAGCCGGGACAGGGGTCGCGCTGAAGCTTTCTTT	CASSSRDRGRAEAFF
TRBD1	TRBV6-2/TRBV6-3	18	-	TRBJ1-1	TGTGCCAGCAGTTACTCCCGGACAGGCGTGGCGGTGAACACTGAAGCTTTCTTT	CASSYSRTGVAVNTEAFF
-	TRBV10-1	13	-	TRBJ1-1	TGCGCCAGCAGCTCAGGGCGAGGAACTGAAGCTTTCTTT	CASSSGRGTEAFF
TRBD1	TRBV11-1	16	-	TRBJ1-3	TGTGCCAGCAGCTTACGCAGACAGGGGTTTGGAAACACCATATATTTT	CASSLRRQGFGNTIYF
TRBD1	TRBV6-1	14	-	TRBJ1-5	TGTGCCAGCAGGGCAGGGGGCAGCAATCAGCCCCAGCATTTT	CASRAGGSNQPQHF
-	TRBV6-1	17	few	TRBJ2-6	TGTGCCAGCAAGCCTCAGGGGGGTAACTCTGGGGCCAACGTCCTGACTTTC	CASKPQGGNSGANVLTF
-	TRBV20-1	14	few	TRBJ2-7	TGCAGTGCTAGAGATCGGGGTAGCTTCTACGAGCAGTACTTC	CSARDRGSFYEQYF
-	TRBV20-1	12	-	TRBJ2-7	TGCAGTGCCTGGGACCTAGTCGTGGGGCAGTACTTC	CSAWDLVVGQYF
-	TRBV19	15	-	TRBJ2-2	TGTGCCAGTAGTATACAGGGAAGGGGGACCGGGGAGCTGTTTTTT	CASSIQGRGTGELFF